The 31 T cell receptor beta chains given below trace back to one sample, sequenced in a study of a mutant IDH1 vaccine in newly diagnosed glioma. What these receptors recognize is not known. Time point noted: week 23, last vaccination. Doses of 300 ug of mutant IDH1 20-mer peptide were given with topical imiquimod. The assay was immunoSEQ multiplex PCR, and TCRdb's table has in-frame clones only and misses some. The sample carries over 50,000 clones, 75% to 90% recorded once. This specimen consisted of PBMCs, obtained from a glioma patient whose treatment included an IDH1 peptide vaccine. The receptors come from a man younger than 35 with glioma.

The chain combines TRBV14 with TRBJ1-1, with D tentatively TRBD1 (5 bases). Trimming took 4 bases from V and 3 from J, leaving 9 bases between them. Germline V gene sequence: CDR1 SGHDN, CDR2 FVKESK. This CDR3 spans 13 amino acids. CDR3 DNA sequence: TGTGCCAGCAGCCCGCGGGGGGACACTGAAGCTTTCTTT. Its protein product is CASSPRGDTEAFF.

The chain joins TRBV9 to TRBJ2-1; D is undetermined. The CDR3 covers 14 residues. Trimming took 0 bases from V and 8 from J, leaving 12 bases between them. Germline values: CDR1 SGDLS, CDR2 YYNGEE. The CDR3 spells CASSVDASVDEQFF. CDR3 bases: TGTGCCAGCAGCGTAGACGCGTCAGTCGATGAGCAGTTCTTC.

The gene calls are TRBV2 and TRBJ1-2, with D maybe TRBD1 (6 bases). Germline V lookup: CDR1 SNHLY, CDR2 FYNNEI. CDR3 length: 15 residues. The V end lost 8 bases, the J end lost 1 base, and 17 bases lay between the germline ends. This chain's CDR3 is CASREGRGYNYGYTF. CDR3 DNA: TGTGCCAGCCGGGAGGGCAGGGGATATAACTATGGCTACACCTTC.

This chain connects TRBV7-2 to TRBJ2-7, with D perhaps TRBD1 (6 bases). The CDR3 runs to 18 residues. The germline V and J ends were trimmed by 4 bases and 0 bases, with 22 bases remaining between them. Germline V CDR1 and CDR2: SGHTA, FQGNSA. For the CDR3, the DNA is TGTGCCAGCAGCTCTAAAGGGGGTCGGTCAGGCAGCTCCTACGAGCAGTACTTC. Protein product: CASSSKGGRSGSSYEQYF.

The CDR3 protein is CASSPGSKWPQHF. CDR3 nucleotides: TGTGCCAGCAGCCCAGGGTCCAAATGGCCCCAGCATTTT. This chain joins TRBV6-5 and TRBJ1-5, with a weak D call TRBD1 (5 bases). The CDR3 consists of 13 residues. The V and J ends lost 6 bases and 9 bases respectively, with 15 bases between them. Germline V gene data show CDR1 as MNHEY and CDR2 as SVGAGI.

The V and J genes are TRBV6-6 and TRBJ2-7; D is unresolved. V was shortened by 8 bases and J by 3 bases, with 8 bases between the two germline ends. CDR1 is MNHNY and CDR2 is SVGAGI in the germline V gene (reference sequence). The CDR3 covers 11 residues. Here the CDR3 reads CASLASYEQYF. CDR3 in DNA: TGTGCCAGCCTGGCGAGCTACGAGCAGTACTTC.

The genes are TRBV27 and TRBJ2-7, with D uncertain. Germline CDR1 reads MNHEY; CDR2 reads SMNVEV (reference sequence). Between the trimmed V and J ends, which lost 3 bases and 1 base, there was a span of 7 bases. This CDR3 comprises 13 residues. The CDR3 loop is CASSFTASYEQYF. CDR3 coding DNA: TGTGCCAGCAGTTTTACCGCTTCCTACGAGCAGTACTTC.

The CDR3 spells CASSLAGSNQPQHF. DNA of the CDR3: TGTGCCAGCAGCTTGGCAGGAAGCAATCAGCCCCAGCATTTT. The chain joins TRBV7-9 to TRBJ1-5; D unclear. Trimming left V 3 bases short and J 1 base short, with 7 bases between. The germline gives CDR1 SEHNR, CDR2 FQNEAQ (reference sequence). The CDR3 sequence is 14 residues long.

The gene calls are TRBV4-2 and TRBJ1-4; D ambiguous. Germline loops: CDR1 LGHNA, CDR2 YNFKEQ. Deletions cut 1 base from V and 4 bases from J, with 10 bases between. The CDR3 has 15 amino acids. The CDR3 spells CASSQAQDLNEKLFF. In DNA, the CDR3 is TGTGCCAGCAGCCAAGCCCAGGACCTTAATGAAAAACTGTTTTTT.

The chain couples TRBV7-3 to TRBJ2-3; 8 bases map to TRBD2. The CDR3 has 17 amino acids. The germline CDR1 and CDR2 sequences are SGHTA and FQGTGA. Trimming removed 0 bases from V and 2 bases from J; junction bases left unmatched: 7. DNA of the CDR3: TGTGCCAGCAGCTTAACGGGATCGGGAGGGTACACAGATACGCAGTATTTT. It encodes CASSLTGSGGYTDTQYF.

The chain uses TRBV5-1 and TRBJ2-7; TRBD1 aligns across 9 bases. The junction had 6 bases not matched to a gene; V was cut back by 0 bases and J by 5 bases. Germline CDR1 SGHRS, CDR2 YFSETQ. This CDR3 has 15 residues. In nucleotides, the CDR3 is TGCGCCAGCAGCTTGGCCCTGACAGGGGGAAACGAGCAGTACTTC. It yields the protein CASSLALTGGNEQYF.

The CDR3, as DNA: TGCGCCAGCAGCCAAGAGTTTCCAGGTTTGAACACTGAAGCTTTCTTT. It yields the protein CASSQEFPGLNTEAFF. V usage is TRBV4-3 and J usage is TRBJ1-1; no reliable D call. This CDR3 is 16 amino acids long. V shed 0 bases and J shed 0 bases, with 11 bases lying between them. The germline gives CDR1 LGHNA, CDR2 YSLEER.

This chain links TRBV4-3 with TRBJ2-7, with a possible D match to TRBD2 (5 bases). Germline-derived CDR1 and CDR2 are LGHNA and YSLEER. The CDR3 runs to 14 residues. The germline V and J ends were trimmed by 3 bases and 0 bases, with 9 bases remaining between them. The CDR3 spells CASSHDAGSYEQYF. The CDR3 DNA sequence: TGCGCCAGCAGCCATGATGCGGGCTCCTACGAGCAGTACTTC.

This chain uses TRBV4-3 with TRBJ2-7; 8 bases are a match to TRBD1. V dropped 3 bases and J dropped 3; count of bases not matched to a gene: 13. CDR3 size: 17 residues. Germline-derived CDR1 and CDR2 are LGHNA and YSLEER. This CDR3 reads CASSQWDRPYEHYEQYF. DNA for the CDR3: TGCGCCAGCAGCCAGTGGGACAGGCCGTATGAACACTACGAGCAGTACTTC.

The chain is built from TRBV5-4 and TRBJ2-7; 11 nucleotides align to TRBD2. The V gene's germline CDR1 is SGHNT and CDR2 YYREEE (reference sequence). The V and J ends lost 5 bases and 2 bases, in that order; junction bases with no gene match: 15. The CDR3 sequence is 18 residues long. CDR3 protein: CASSHRLSTSGSAYEQYF. CDR3 sequence (DNA): TGTGCCAGCAGTCACCGACTTTCAACTAGCGGGAGTGCCTACGAGCAGTACTTC. Full variable domain (remainder filled in from reference TRBV5-4 and TRBJ2-7): ETGVTQSPTHLIKTRGQQVTLRCSSQSGHNTVSWYQQALGQGPQFIFQYYREEENGRGNFPPRFSGLQFPNYSSELNVNALELDDSALYLCASSHRLSTSGSAYEQYFGPGTRLTVT.

The sample holds a few counts of this clone. The chain is built from TRBV4-3 and TRBJ1-1, with D unresolved. The CDR3 runs to 14 residues. Germline assignment: CDR1 LGHNA and CDR2 YSLEER. V was trimmed by 0 bases and J by 0 bases, leaving 5 bases between them. CDR3 sequence: CASSQDRMNTEAFF. The CDR3 region has the DNA TGCGCCAGCAGCCAAGATAGGATGAACACTGAAGCTTTCTTT.

J is TRBJ2-1 and V is TRBV7-6; a possible D gene is TRBD1 (5 bases). V shed 5 bases and J shed 5 bases, with 16 bases lying between them. Per the germline V gene, CDR1 is SGHVS and CDR2 is FNYEAQ. The CDR3 runs 15 residues. This chain's CDR3 is CASSPMQGSNNEQFF. The CDR3 DNA reads TGTGCCAGCAGCCCGATGCAGGGATCTAACAATGAGCAGTTCTTC.

This rearrangement joins TRBV20-1 to TRBJ1-3; D uncertain. The CDR3 is 11 amino acids. CDR1 is DFQATT and CDR2 is SNEGSKA in the germline V gene (reference sequence). This CDR3 reads CGGPSGNTIYF. The CDR3 DNA follows: TGCGGTGGACCTTCTGGAAACACCATATATTTT.

The V gene is TRBV7-9, the J gene TRBJ1-5; weak D call: TRBD1 (5 bases). Germline V gene lookup returns CDR1 SEHNR and CDR2 FQNEAQ (reference sequence). The ends were cut back, 0 bases at V and 2 bases at J, with 8 bases in the middle. The CDR3 spans 15 residues. The CDR3 coding sequence is TGTGCCAGCAGCTTAGCAGGGACCCGCAATCAGCCCCAGCATTTT. This sequence encodes CASSLAGTRNQPQHF.

The chain recombines TRBV27 with TRBJ2-7; D possibly corresponds to TRBD1 (6 bases). Per the germline V gene, CDR1 is MNHEY and CDR2 is SMNVEV (reference sequence). V lost 3 bases, J lost 1 base, and 10 bases lay in between. CDR3 length equals 14 residues. The CDR3 region is CASSFRDTSYEQYF. The CDR3 DNA reads TGTGCCAGCAGTTTCAGGGACACATCCTACGAGCAGTACTTC.

The J gene is TRBJ2-1, the V gene TRBV5-1; D is unclear. V dropped 2 bases and J dropped 12 bases, with 12 bases sitting between them. Germline assignment: CDR1 SGHRS and CDR2 YFSETQ. The CDR3 loop spans 12 amino acids. The DNA of the CDR3 is TGCGCCAGCAGCTTAGATGGTATCGGGCAGTTCTTC. Encoded protein: CASSLDGIGQFF.

The chain couples TRBV7-9 to TRBJ1-4, with TRBD1 matching over 7 bases. Trimming cost V 4 bases and J 3 bases; bases outside gene matches: 8. The CDR3 spans 16 residues. Germline loops: CDR1 SEHNR, CDR2 FQNEAQ (reference sequence). The CDR3 bases are TGTGCCAGCAGCTCTAGGGGGGACAGTCCTAATGAAAAACTGTTTTTT. Its translation: CASSSRGDSPNEKLFF.

The chain employs TRBV6-4 and TRBJ2-7, with unresolved D. The CDR3 extends over 13 amino acids. Germline values: CDR1 MRHNA, CDR2 SNTAGT. Trimming took 3 bases from V and 1 from J, leaving 7 bases between them. For the CDR3, the DNA is TGTGCCAGCAGTGAGTCCCCTTCCTACGAGCAGTACTTC. Protein: CASSESPSYEQYF.

The chain is built from TRBV7-9 and TRBJ2-7; 9 bases are a match to TRBD1. The CDR3 runs to 15 residues. Trimming cost V 4 bases and J 1 base; bases outside gene matches: 5. CDR1 and CDR2 (germline): SEHNR, FQNEAQ (reference sequence). This CDR3 reads CASSSDRGRSYEQYF. The CDR3 nucleotides are TGTGCCAGCAGCTCCGACAGGGGGAGATCCTACGAGCAGTACTTC.

This rearrangement joins TRBV30 to TRBJ1-1; D perhaps matches TRBD1 (6 bases). Germline loops: CDR1 GTSNPN, CDR2 SVGIG (reference sequence). Trimming stripped 2 bases from V and 11 bases from J, with 18 bases between. The CDR3 spans 13 residues. The CDR3 nucleotides read TGTGCCTGGAGTCCGGGGGCAGGGAGTAGGGCTTTCTTT. This translates into CAWSPGAGSRAFF.

The rearrangement links TRBV11-1 to TRBJ2-1, with D hard to call. CDR1 SGHAT and CDR2 FQDESV come from the germline V gene (reference sequence). The CDR3 sequence is 17 residues long. The V and J ends lost 1 base and 0 bases respectively, with 13 bases between them. Here the CDR3 DNA reads TGTGCCAGCAGCTTAGTTGGTGAGCTGAGCTCCTACAATGAGCAGTTCTTC. Protein product: CASSLVGELSSYNEQFF.

The chain combines TRBV4-3 with TRBJ1-5; possibly TRBD1 for D (6 bases). The CDR3 is made up of 15 amino acids. Per germline, CDR1 LGHNA and CDR2 YSLEER. V lost 4 bases, J lost 0 bases, and 10 bases lay in between. In nucleotides, the CDR3 is TGCGCCAGCAGCCGACAGGTTTATAGCAATCAGCCCCAGCATTTT. This sequence encodes CASSRQVYSNQPQHF.

The chain joins TRBV9 to TRBJ2-2; the match to TRBD2 covers 9 bases. Germline-derived CDR1 and CDR2 are SGDLS and YYNGEE. The CDR3 totals 16 residues. With 4 bases clipped from V and 5 bases from J, the junction kept 9 bases outside the gene matches. CDR3 amino acids: CASSTPGSGGTGELFF. The CDR3 bases are TGTGCCAGCAGCACTCCGGGGAGCGGGGGGACCGGGGAGCTGTTTTTT.

The chain uses TRBV7-8 and TRBJ2-5; D uncertain. Per the germline V gene, CDR1 is SGHVS and CDR2 is FQNEAQ. Trimming left V 3 bases short and J 0 bases short, with 2 bases between. There are 12 residues in the CDR3. The CDR3 reads CASSLNQETQYF. The CDR3 coding sequence is TGTGCCAGCAGCTTGAACCAAGAGACCCAGTACTTC. Combining the CDR3 with reference TRBV7-8 and TRBJ2-5 gives the whole variable domain GAGVSQSPRYKVAKRGQDVALRCDPISGHVSLFWYQQALGQGPEFLTYFQNEAQLDKSGLPSDRFFAERPEGSVSTLKIQRTQQEDSAVYLCASSLNQETQYFGPGTRLLVL.

V gene TRBV6-5 combines with J gene TRBJ2-7; D is ambiguous. This CDR3 region has 14 residues. Germline CDR1 MNHEY, CDR2 SVGAGI. Trimming took off 2 bases at V and 0 bases at J, with 8 bases between the two ends. DNA for the CDR3: TGTGCCAGCAGTTACGACCCCAGCTCCTACGAGCAGTACTTC. This gives the protein CASSYDPSSYEQYF.

CDR3 sequence reads: CASSRRQGDSNQPQHF. As DNA, the CDR3 is TGTGCCAGCAGCCGCCGACAGGGGGATAGCAATCAGCCCCAGCATTTT. The chain recombines TRBV4-2 with TRBJ1-5; 9 nucleotides line up with TRBD1. V shed 4 bases and J 0 bases; nucleotides not matched to a gene: 4. Per the germline V gene, CDR1 is LGHNA and CDR2 is YNFKEQ. This CDR3 is 16 amino acids long.